The TCR beta chain under discussion was sequenced for a study of blood T cell repertoires in COVID-19. Study details: The United States, Italy and Spain were the sources of the acute and convalescent COVID-19 samples. The cDNA or gDNA used as material had been derived from T cells, B-cell-depleted T cells, or PBMCs.

V lost 6 bases and J 6 bases, leaving 15 bases between the germline ends. The CDR3 extends over 15 amino acids. CDR1 and CDR2 (germline): LNHDA, SQIVND (reference sequence). Original data processing: Scientists estimated how many nucleated cells there were by amplifying reference gene primers. The assay was immunoSEQ multiplex PCR, and TCRdb's table has in-frame clones only and misses some. Clone size and V and J calls were adopted from that table, with D and trimming inferred from the DNA. The sample records 49,000 or so clones, roughly four fifths being singletons. This clonotype was sampled from a man aged 55-75 years with active COVID-19. The genes are TRBV19 and TRBJ1-6, with D tentatively TRBD1 (6 bases). Sequenced material: peripheral blood. The CDR3 loop reads CASSNQQGINSPLHF. DNA for the CDR3: TGTGCCAGTAGCAACCAACAGGGAATTAATTCACCCCTCCACTTT.